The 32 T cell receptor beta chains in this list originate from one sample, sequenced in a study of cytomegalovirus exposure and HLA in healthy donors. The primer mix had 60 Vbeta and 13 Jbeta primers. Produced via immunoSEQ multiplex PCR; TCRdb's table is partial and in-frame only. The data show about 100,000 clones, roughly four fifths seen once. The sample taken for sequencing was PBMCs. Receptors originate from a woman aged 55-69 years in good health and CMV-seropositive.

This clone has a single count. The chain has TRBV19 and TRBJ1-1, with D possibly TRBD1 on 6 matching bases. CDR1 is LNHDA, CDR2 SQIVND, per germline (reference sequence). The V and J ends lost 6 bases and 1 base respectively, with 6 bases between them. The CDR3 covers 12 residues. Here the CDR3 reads CASRTGNTEAFF. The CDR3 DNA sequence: TGTGCCAGTAGGACAGGGAACACTGAAGCTTTCTTT.

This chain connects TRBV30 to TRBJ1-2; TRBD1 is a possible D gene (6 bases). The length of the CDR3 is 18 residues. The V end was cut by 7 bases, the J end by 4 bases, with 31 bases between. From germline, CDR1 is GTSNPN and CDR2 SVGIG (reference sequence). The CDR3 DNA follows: TGTGCCTTCTATCCGAGGGGGGGCGTGGGCTATGGACTCTATGGCTACACCTTC. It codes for CAFYPRGGVGYGLYGYTF.

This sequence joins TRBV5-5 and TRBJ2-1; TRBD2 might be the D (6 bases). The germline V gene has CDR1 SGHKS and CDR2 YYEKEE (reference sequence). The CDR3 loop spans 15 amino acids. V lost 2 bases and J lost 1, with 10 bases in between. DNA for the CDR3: TGTGCCAGCAGCTTCGGGGGTGGGTCCTACAATGAGCAGTTCTTC. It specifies CASSFGGGSYNEQFF.

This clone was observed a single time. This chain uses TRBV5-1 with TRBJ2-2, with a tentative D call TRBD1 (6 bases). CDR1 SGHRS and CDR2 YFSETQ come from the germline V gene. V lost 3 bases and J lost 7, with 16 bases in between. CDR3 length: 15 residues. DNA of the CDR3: TGCGCCAGCAGCTACAGGACAGATGGTGGCGGGGAGCTGTTTTTT. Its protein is CASSYRTDGGGELFF.

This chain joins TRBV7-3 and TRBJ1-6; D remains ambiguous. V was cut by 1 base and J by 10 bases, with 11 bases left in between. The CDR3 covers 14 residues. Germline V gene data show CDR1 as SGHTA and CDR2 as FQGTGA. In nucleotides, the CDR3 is TGTGCCAGCAGCTTAAGCCCTAGCAGATCACCCCTCCACTTT. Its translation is CASSLSPSRSPLHF.

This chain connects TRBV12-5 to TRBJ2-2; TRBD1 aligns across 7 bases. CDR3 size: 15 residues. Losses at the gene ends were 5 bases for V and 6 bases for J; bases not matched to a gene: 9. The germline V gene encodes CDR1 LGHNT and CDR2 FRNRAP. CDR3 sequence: CASGASGTDAGELFF. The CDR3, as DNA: TGTGCTAGTGGTGCATCCGGGACAGATGCCGGGGAGCTGTTTTTT.

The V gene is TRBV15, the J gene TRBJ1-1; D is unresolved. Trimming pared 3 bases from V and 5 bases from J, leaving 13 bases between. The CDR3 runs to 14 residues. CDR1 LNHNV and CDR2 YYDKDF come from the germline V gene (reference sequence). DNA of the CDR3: TGTGCCACCAGCAGTGGGTCAGCGGGTACTGAAGCTTTCTTT. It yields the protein CATSSGSAGTEAFF.

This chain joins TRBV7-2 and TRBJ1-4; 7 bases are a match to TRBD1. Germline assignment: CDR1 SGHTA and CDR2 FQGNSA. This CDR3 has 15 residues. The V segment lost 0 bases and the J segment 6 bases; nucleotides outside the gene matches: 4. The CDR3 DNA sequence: TGTGCCAGCAGCTTAGCGCTCGGGACAGATGAAAAACTGTTTTTT. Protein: CASSLALGTDEKLFF. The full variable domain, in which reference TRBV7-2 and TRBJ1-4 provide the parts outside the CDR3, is GAGVSQSPSNKVTEKGKDVELRCDPISGHTALYWYRQSLGQGLEFLIYFQGNSAPDKSGLPSDRFSAERTGGSVSTLTIQRTQQEDSAVYLCASSLALGTDEKLFFGSGTQLSVL.

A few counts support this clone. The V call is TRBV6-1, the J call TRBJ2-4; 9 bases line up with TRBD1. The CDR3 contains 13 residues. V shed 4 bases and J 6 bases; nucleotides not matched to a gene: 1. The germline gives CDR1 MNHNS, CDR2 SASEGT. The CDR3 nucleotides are TGTGCCAGCAGTGTGGGACAGGGAAACATTCAGTACTTC. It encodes CASSVGQGNIQYF.

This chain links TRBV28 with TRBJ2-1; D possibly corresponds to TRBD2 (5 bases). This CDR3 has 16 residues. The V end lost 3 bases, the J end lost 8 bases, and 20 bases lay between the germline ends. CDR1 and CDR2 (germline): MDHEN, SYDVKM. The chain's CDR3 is CASSFSGKAAHDEQFF. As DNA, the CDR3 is TGTGCCAGCAGTTTTTCCGGGAAGGCGGCACACGATGAGCAGTTCTTC.

The DNA of the CDR3 is TGTGCCACCAGCAGGAGGGATGCTGAAGCTTTCTTT. Encoded protein: CATSRRDAEAFF. The chain carries TRBV15 and TRBJ1-1; D is uncertain. Germline lookup yields CDR1 LNHNV and CDR2 YYDKDF (reference sequence). The CDR3 is 12 residues long. Deletions cut 3 bases from V and 6 bases from J, with 8 bases between.

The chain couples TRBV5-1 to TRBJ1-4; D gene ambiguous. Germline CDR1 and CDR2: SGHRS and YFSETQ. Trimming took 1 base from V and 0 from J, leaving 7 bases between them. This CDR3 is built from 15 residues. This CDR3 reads CASSLMGATNEKLFF. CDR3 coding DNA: TGCGCCAGCAGCTTGATGGGAGCAACTAATGAAAAACTGTTTTTT.

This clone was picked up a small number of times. CDR3: CASMGQGSYNEQFF. The CDR3 DNA sequence: TGTGCCAGCATGGGTCAGGGCTCCTACAATGAGCAGTTCTTC. The chain employs TRBV6-6 and TRBJ2-1; D possibly corresponds to TRBD1 (5 bases). V was pared by 7 bases and J by 0 bases, with 10 bases between. This CDR3 is built from 14 residues. Germline loops: CDR1 MNHNY, CDR2 SVGAGI (reference sequence).

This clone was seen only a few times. The CDR3 region has the DNA TGTGCCAGCAGCCCACGGGGGGGCAATCAGCCCCAGCATTTT. Translated: CASSPRGGNQPQHF. This chain uses TRBV7-9 with TRBJ1-5; the D gene is possibly TRBD1 (5 bases). CDR3 length equals 14 residues. V lost 5 bases and J 2 bases, leaving 10 bases between the germline ends. In germline, CDR1 is SEHNR, CDR2 FQNEAQ (reference sequence).

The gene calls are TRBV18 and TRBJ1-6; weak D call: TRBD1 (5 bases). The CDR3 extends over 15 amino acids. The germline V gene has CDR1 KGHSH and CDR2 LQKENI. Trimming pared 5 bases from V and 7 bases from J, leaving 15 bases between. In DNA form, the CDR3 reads TGTGCCAGCTCAGCCCAGGGTAGTCGAAATTCACCCCTCCACTTT. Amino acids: CASSAQGSRNSPLHF.

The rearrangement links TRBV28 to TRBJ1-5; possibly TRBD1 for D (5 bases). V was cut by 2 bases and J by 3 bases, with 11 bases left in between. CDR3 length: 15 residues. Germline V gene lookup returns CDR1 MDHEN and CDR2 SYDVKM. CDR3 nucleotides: TGTGCCAGCAGTTTAGAGACAGCCTACAATCAGCCCCAGCATTTT. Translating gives CASSLETAYNQPQHF.

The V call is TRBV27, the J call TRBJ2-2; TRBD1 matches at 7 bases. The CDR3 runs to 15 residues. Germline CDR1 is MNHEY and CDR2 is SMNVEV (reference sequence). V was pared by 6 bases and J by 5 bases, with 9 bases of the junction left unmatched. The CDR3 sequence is CASRLTGVGTGELFF. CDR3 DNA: TGTGCCAGCAGGCTAACAGGGGTTGGGACCGGGGAGCTGTTTTTT.

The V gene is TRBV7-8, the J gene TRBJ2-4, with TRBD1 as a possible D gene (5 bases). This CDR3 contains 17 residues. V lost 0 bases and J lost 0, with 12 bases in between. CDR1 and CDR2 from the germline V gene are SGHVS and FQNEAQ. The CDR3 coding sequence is TGTGCCAGCAGCTTAGCCAGGGTTCGGTCAGCCAAAAACATTCAGTACTTC. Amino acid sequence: CASSLARVRSAKNIQYF.

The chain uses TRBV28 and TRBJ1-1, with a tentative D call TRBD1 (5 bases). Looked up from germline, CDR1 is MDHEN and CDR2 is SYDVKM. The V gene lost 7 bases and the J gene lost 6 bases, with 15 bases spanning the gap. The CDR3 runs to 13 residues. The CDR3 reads CASKGVRTAEAFF. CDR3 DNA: TGTGCCAGCAAAGGGGTAAGGACGGCTGAAGCTTTCTTT.

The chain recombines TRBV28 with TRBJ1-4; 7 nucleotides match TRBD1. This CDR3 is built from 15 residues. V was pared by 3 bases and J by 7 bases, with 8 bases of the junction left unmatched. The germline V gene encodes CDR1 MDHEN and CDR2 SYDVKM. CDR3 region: CASSFTGNRGEKLFF. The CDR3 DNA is TGTGCCAGCAGTTTCACAGGAAACAGGGGTGAAAAACTGTTTTTT.

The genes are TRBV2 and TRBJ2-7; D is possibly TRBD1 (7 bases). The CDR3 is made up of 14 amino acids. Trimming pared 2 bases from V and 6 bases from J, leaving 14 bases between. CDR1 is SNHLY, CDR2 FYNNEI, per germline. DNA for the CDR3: TGTGCCAGCAGTGAACCCTCCCAGGGGGGCGAGCAGTACTTC. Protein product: CASSEPSQGGEQYF.

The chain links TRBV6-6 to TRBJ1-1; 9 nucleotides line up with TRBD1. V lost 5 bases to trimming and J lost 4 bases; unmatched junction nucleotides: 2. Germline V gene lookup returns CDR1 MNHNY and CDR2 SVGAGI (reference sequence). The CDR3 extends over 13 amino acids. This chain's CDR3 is CASSGQGFTEAFF. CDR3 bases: TGTGCCAGCAGTGGACAGGGGTTCACTGAAGCTTTCTTT.

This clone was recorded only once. The CDR3 DNA reads TGTGCCTGGAGTGTACTGGGCTCCGGGGAGCTGTTTTTT. As protein: CAWSVLGSGELFF. V and J are TRBV30 and TRBJ2-2; D is unclear. CDR1 and CDR2 from the germline V gene are GTSNPN and SVGIG (reference sequence). The CDR3 sequence is 13 residues long. V gave up 0 bases and J gave up 6 bases, with 8 bases separating them.

CDR3 DNA sequence: TGTGCCATCAGTGACGGGACTAGCGGGATATATGAGCAGTTCTTC. Translating gives CAISDGTSGIYEQFF. This sequence joins TRBV10-3 and TRBJ2-1, with TRBD2 matching over 13 bases. Germline values: CDR1 ENHRY, CDR2 SYGVKD. The CDR3 totals 15 residues. The V gene end was trimmed by 3 bases and the J gene end by 8 bases; junction bases not matched to a gene: 4.

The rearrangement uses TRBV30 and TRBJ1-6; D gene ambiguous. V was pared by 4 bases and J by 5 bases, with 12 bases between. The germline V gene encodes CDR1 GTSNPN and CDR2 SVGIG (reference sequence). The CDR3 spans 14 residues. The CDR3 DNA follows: TGTGCCTGGAAGTTGGGCAACAATAATTCACCCCTCCACTTT. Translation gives CAWKLGNNNSPLHF.

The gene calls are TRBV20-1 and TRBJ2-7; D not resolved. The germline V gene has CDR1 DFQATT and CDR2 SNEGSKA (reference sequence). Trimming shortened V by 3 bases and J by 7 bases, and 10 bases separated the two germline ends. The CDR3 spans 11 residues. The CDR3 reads CSASRVGEQYF. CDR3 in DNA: TGCAGTGCTAGTCGTGTCGGTGAGCAGTACTTC.

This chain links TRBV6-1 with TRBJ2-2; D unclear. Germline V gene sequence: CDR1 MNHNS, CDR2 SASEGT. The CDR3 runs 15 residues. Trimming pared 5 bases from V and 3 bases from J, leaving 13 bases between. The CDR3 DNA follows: TGTGCCAGCAGTCCCGTTTCTGCGGACACCGGGGAGCTGTTTTTT. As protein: CASSPVSADTGELFF.

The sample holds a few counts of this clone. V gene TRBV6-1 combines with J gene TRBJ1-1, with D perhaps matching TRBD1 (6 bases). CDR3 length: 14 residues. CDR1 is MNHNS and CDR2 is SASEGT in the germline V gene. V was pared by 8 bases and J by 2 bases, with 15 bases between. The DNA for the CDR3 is TGTGCCAGCCGCAGACAGGCACCAAACACTGAAGCTTTCTTT. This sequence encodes CASRRQAPNTEAFF.

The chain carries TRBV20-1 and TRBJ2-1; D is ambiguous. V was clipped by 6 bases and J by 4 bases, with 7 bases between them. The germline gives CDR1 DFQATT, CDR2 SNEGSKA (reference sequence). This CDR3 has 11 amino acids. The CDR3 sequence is CSANKYNEQFF. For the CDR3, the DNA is TGCAGTGCCAACAAATACAATGAGCAGTTCTTC.

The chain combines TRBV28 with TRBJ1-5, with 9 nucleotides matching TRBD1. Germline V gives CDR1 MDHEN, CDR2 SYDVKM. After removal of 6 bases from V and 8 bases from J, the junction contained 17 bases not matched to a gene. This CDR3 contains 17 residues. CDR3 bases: TGTGCCAGCAGAGGGACCACAGGGGGCCCAGGTTACGAGCCCCAGCATTTT. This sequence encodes CASRGTTGGPGYEPQHF.

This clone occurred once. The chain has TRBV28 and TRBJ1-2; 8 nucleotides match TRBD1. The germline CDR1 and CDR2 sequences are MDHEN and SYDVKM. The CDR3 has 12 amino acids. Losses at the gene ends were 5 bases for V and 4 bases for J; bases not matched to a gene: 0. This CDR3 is CASSQGAYGYTF. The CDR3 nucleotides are TGTGCCAGCAGTCAGGGGGCCTATGGCTACACCTTC.

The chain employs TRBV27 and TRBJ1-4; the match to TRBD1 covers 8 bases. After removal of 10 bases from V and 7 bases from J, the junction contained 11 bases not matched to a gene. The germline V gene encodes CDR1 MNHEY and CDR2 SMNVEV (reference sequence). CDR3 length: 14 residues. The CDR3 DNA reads TGTGCCACCGACAGGGGATGGGTTCGTGAAAAACTGTTTTTT. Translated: CATDRGWVREKLFF.